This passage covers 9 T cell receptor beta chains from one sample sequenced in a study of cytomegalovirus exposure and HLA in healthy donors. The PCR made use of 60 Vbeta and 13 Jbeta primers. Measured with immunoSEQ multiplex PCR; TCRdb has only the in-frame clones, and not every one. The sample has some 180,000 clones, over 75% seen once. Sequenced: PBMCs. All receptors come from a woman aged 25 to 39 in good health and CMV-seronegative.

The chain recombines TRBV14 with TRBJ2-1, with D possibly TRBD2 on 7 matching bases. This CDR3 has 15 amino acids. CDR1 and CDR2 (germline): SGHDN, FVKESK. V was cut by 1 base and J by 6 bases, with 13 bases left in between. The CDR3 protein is CASSQVSGGFNEQFF. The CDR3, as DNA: TGTGCCAGCAGCCAAGTGTCGGGGGGCTTCAATGAGCAGTTCTTC.

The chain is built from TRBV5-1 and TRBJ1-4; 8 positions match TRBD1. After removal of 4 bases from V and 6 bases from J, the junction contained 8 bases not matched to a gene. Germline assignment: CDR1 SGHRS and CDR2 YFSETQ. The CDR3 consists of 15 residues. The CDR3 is CASSGQGARDEKLFF. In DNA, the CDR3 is TGCGCCAGCAGCGGGCAGGGGGCGCGGGATGAAAAACTGTTTTTT.

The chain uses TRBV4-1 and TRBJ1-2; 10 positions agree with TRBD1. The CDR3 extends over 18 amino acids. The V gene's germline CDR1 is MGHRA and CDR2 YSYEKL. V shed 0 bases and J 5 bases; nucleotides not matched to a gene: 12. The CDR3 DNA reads TGCGCCAGCAGCCAAGATATTATGAGACAGGGGGCGTGGTATGGCTACACCTTC. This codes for CASSQDIMRQGAWYGYTF.

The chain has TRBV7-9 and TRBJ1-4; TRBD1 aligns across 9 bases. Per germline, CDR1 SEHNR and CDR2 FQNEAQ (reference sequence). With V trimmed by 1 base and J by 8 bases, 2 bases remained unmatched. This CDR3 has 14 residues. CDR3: CASSLGTGVEKLFF. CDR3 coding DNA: TGTGCCAGCAGCTTAGGGACAGGGGTAGAAAAACTGTTTTTT.

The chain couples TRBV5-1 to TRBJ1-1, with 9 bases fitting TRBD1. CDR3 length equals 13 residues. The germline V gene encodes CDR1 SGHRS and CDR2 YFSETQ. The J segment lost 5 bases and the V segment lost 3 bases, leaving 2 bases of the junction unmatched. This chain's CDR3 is CASSYGQGTEAFF. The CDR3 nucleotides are TGCGCCAGCAGCTACGGACAGGGGACTGAAGCTTTCTTT.

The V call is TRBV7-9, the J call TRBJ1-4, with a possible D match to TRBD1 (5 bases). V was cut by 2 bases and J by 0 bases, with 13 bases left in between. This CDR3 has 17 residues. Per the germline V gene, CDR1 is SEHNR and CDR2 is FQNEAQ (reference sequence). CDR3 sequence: CASSLFSWGATNEKLFF. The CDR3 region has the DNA TGTGCCAGCAGCTTATTCTCCTGGGGGGCAACTAATGAAAAACTGTTTTTT.

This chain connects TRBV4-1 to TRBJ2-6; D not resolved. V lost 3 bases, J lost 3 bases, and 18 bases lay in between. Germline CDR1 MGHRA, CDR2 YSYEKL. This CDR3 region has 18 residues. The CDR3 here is CASSQDAWASLGANVLTF. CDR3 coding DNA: TGCGCCAGCAGCCAGGATGCGTGGGCTTCCCTTGGGGCCAACGTCCTGACTTTC.

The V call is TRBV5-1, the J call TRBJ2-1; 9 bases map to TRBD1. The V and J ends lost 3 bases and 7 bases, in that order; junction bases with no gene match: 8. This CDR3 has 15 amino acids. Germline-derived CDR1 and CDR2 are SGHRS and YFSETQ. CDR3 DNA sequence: TGCGCCAGCAGCTCGACAGGGGGTGCGTTAAATGAGCAGTTCTTC. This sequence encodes CASSSTGGALNEQFF.

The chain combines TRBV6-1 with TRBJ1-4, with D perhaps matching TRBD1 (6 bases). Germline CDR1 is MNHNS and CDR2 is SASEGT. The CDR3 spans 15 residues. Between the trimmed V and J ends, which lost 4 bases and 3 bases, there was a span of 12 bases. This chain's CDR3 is CASSVTGSPNEKLFF. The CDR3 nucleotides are TGTGCCAGCAGTGTTACAGGGAGTCCTAATGAAAAACTGTTTTTT.